This T cell receptor beta chain was identified during a study of T-cell memory formation after mild COVID-19. At the level of the study: TCR clustering was largely donor specific.

Using its own MiXCR run on the 5' RACE reads, TCRdb lists one record per CDR3 protein. Found here are hundreds of thousands of distinct CDR3 sequences, around 13% of them singletons; the top ten hold about 20%. The V and J ends lost 5 bases and 3 bases, in that order; junction bases with no gene match: 1. The CDR3 covers 15 residues. The germline gives CDR1 MNHEY, CDR2 SVGEGT. As to this clonotype: Antigen: not known.

Overall study results and limits: Cross-reactive memory appears to have joined, as suggested by some responding clones showing up in pre-infection memory. CD8+ contracting clones occupied EMRA, while CD4+ ones occupied mainly CM and EM.

J is TRBJ2-2 and V is TRBV6-2 or TRBV6-3; 12 nucleotides align to TRBD2. This TCR was sampled from a man aged 18 to 29 who had mild COVID-19 (a few samples of this study predate the infection). Cell type and time point are not known. The sample was PBMCs or a T cell subset sorted from them (not recorded which). In DNA form, the CDR3 reads TGTGCCAGCAGTCGACTAGCGGGGGACACCGGGGAGCTGTTTTTT. Translation: CASSRLAGDTGELFF.